The table lists the clone carrying this T cell receptor (beta chain) with many counts. The sample originates from a study of early T cells in non-severe SARS-CoV-2 infection. From the 5' RACE reads, TCRdb called clonotypes with MiXCR, one entry per CDR3 protein. The table lists about 81,000 distinct CDR3 sequences, 11% to 15% of them singletons. Trimming stripped 6 bases from V and 9 bases from J, with 12 bases between. This CDR3 is 12 amino acids long. V and J are TRBV12-3 or TRBV12-4 and TRBJ2-1, with D unclear. The TCR sequence derives from an adult who was a healthcare worker with PCR-confirmed SARS-CoV-2 infection or an uninfected control (not recorded which). The sample consisted of whole blood. For the CDR3, the DNA is TGTGCCAGCAGCCTCTTGGTCGGTGAGCAGTTCTTC. The encoded protein is CASSLLVGEQFF.